Listed here is a single TCR beta chain. V lost 4 bases and J lost 9; bases outside the gene matches: 9. The CDR3 has 15 residues. Germline values: CDR1 SGDLS, CDR2 YYNGEE. In the study's own analysis: Reference gene primer amplification gave nucleated cell count estimates. Measured with immunoSEQ multiplex PCR; TCRdb has only the in-frame clones, and not every one. V and J calls and clone size follow that table, whereas D and trimming were derived from the DNA. The sample consists of about 45,000 clones, around four fifths of them appearing once. This record belongs to a study of blood T cell repertoires in COVID-19. Overall study context: Specimens from acute and convalescent COVID-19 originated in the United States, Italy and Spain. PBMCs, B-cell-depleted T cells, or T cells provided the cDNA or gDNA that made up the material.

The sequencing sample was made of peripheral blood. The clonotype comes from a human donor in a cohort sampled during active COVID-19. The chain uses TRBV9 and TRBJ1-6, with 8 bases aligning to TRBD1. CDR3 sequence reads: CASSTGGGTFSPLHF. The DNA for the CDR3 is TGTGCCAGCAGCACAGGGGGGGGGACTTTTTCACCCCTCCACTTT.